One and the same sample provided the 2 T cell receptor beta chains below, sequenced in a study of CXCR3-negative and CXCR3-positive naive CD8 T cells. No cognate antigen is known for these TCRs. Study outcomes and limitations: The study found more hydrophobic TRB CDR3s in CXCR3-positive naive cells than in CXCR3-negative naive cells.

5' RACE with UMI labels generated the TRB cDNA libraries. Reprocessing the 5' RACE reads, TCRdb reports a single entry for every CDR3 protein and omits DNA. The repertoire table contains about 50,000 distinct CDR3 sequences. Sample: naive CXCR3+ CD8+ T cells from blood. Regarding subset: CD45RO-CCR7+CD27+CD95- naive CD8+ T cells expressing CXCR3 (TNR3+). The receptors derive from a human donor in good health. Some clones in this sample may be carry-over from other donors' samples.

J is TRBJ1-1 and V is TRBV12-3 or TRBV12-4; TCRdb lists TRBD1, though no DNA is available to test this call. The CDR3 runs to 13 residues. The CDR3: CASSWGAFTEAFF.

The chain combines TRBV29-1 with TRBJ1-2; TCRdb indicates TRBD1, and absent DNA this call remains unverified. The CDR3 sequence is 14 residues long. The germline CDR1 and CDR2 sequences are SQVTM and ANQGSEA. The CDR3 protein is CSVQGQGGGYGYTF.